This TCR beta chain was identified in a study of identical twins. Study findings and constraints: The study found excess low generation probability among twin-shared out-of-frame alpha sequences.

The length of the CDR3 is 16 residues. Germline CDR1 and CDR2: SNHLY and FYNNEI. J was trimmed by 3 bases and V by 6 bases; bases with no gene match: 6. TCRdb reprocessed the 5' RACE reads with MiXCR, giving one entry per CDR3 protein. The table lists around 250,000 distinct CDR3 sequences, roughly 13% of them singletons, with 4% in the top ten. For this clonotype: Its target is not known.

This sample also belongs to another study, concerning yellow fever vaccine responses in identical twins.

This clonotype originated in a woman aged 18 to 35 in good health. The sequenced material came from memory (CD45RO+) T cells sorted from blood. V is TRBV2 and J is TRBJ2-6, with 9 bases fitting TRBD1. CDR3 sequence reads: CASSGNRGLGANVLTF. In DNA form, the CDR3 reads TGTGCCAGCAGCGGAAACAGGGGGCTTGGGGCCAACGTCCTGACTTTC.